The clone carrying this TCR beta chain has just a few counts. The use of a sample-barcoded 5' primer and a J-beta primer mix characterized a second PCR of roughly 7 to 11 cycles. TCRdb re-called the 5' RACE reads through MiXCR, storing one row per CDR3 protein. The sample holds roughly 1,000,000 distinct CDR3 sequences; around 25% are singletons and the top ten take around 0.75%. The sample belongs to a study of blood T cells in healthy people across ages. The CDR3 totals 14 residues. Germline loops: CDR1 MDHEN, CDR2 SYDVKM. Trimming pared 6 bases from V and 1 base from J, leaving 12 bases between. The same sample was also used in a study of T cells of mothers and their children. That paper adds: The study recruited a few healthy Caucasian mothers and their six children as donors. Mothers and children who were related shared slightly more overlap than unrelated pairs, but not significantly more.

Sequencing was done on a sample of blood. The chain combines TRBV28 with TRBJ1-1; D is perhaps TRBD1 (6 bases). This receptor was obtained from a girl aged 2 to 10 in good health. In DNA, the CDR3 is TGTGCCAGCAGACCAGACAGGAGGAACACTGAAGCTTTCTTT. Protein: CASRPDRRNTEAFF.